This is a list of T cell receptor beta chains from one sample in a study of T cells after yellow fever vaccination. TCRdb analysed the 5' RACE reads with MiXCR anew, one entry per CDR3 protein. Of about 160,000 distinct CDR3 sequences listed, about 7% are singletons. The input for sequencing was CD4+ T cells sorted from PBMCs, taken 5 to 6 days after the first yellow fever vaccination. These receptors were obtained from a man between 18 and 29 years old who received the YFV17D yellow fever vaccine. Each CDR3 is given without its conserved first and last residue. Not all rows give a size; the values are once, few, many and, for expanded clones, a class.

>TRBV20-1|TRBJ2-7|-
SASDRGWAYEQY
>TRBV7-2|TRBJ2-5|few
ASSWGRGEAETQY
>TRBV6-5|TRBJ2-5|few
ASASRLPETQY
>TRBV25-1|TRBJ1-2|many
ASSEDGIPYGYT
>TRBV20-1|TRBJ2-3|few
SAGARTASTDTQY
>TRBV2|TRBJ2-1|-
ASSRGVQGQVYNEQF
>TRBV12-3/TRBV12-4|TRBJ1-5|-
ASSWDHGGQPQH
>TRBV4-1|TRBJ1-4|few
ASSQFSRFNEKLF
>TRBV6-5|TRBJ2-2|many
ASSYPRTGINTGELF
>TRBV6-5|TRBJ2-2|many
ASSWEVNTGELF
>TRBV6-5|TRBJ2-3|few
ASSYSSGGLDTQY
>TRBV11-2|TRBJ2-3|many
ASSQDRGSDTQY
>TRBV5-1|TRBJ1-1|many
ASSKYGTDTEAF
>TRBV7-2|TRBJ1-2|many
ASSSGSSYGYT
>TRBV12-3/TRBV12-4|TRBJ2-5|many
ASSAPSGGAYETQY
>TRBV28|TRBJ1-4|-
ASRTQGLTNEKLF
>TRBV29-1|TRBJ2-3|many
SVEVGLAGDTQY
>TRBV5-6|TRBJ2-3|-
ASSIRLAGSTDTQY